This TCR beta chain is from a study of CD8 T cells in ankylosing spondylitis. Looked up from germline, CDR1 is SGHAT and CDR2 is FQNNGV. The V end was cut by 5 bases, the J end by 2 bases, with 13 bases between. The CDR3 is 14 residues long. Study-wide points: Matched ankylosing spondylitis synovial fluid reportedly contained a significantly enriched population of disease-linked clones. What appeared characteristic of ankylosing spondylitis blood was a TCR beta motif of eight highly homologous variants.

With molecular barcodes, quantitative 5'-RACE was used to make the TCR beta libraries. One entry per CDR3 protein results from TCRdb running MiXCR on the 5' RACE reads. The sample shows approximately 210,000 distinct CDR3 sequences, 9.5% to 15% of them seen only once. This clonotype showed up just a few times. The target antigen is unknown. V and J are TRBV11-2 and TRBJ2-7; TRBD2 is a possible D gene (5 bases). What was sequenced was blood, either unsorted or a sorted T cell fraction (not recorded which). The clonotype comes from a male donor with ankylosing spondylitis or in good health (not recorded which). The CDR3 sequence is CASSAGPGTYEQYF. The CDR3 region has the DNA TGTGCCAGCAGCGCGGGTCCCGGGACCTACGAGCAGTACTTC.